The entry below describes one T cell receptor (beta chain). The junction and the germline gene differ at one end; a read error may be behind it. These data come from a study of control samples from healthy donors and cancer patients. The CDR3 consists of 12 residues. TCRdb keeps only in-frame clones here, not all; method: immunoSEQ multiplex PCR. This table holds roughly 93,000 clones, roughly 91% found once. The chain links TRBV12-3 or TRBV12-4 to TRBJ1-2; D is unclear. What was sequenced was PBMCs. This receptor was obtained from a woman in her forties or fifties with colorectal cancer. This CDR3 reads CANSLMATGYTF. The CDR3 bases are TGTGCCAACAGTCTAATGGCGACTGGCTACACCTTC.